This is a list of T cell receptor beta chains from one sample in a study of T cells in narcolepsy. Here immunoSEQ multiplex PCR was the method, and the copy in TCRdb shows in-frame clones only, minus some. The sample shows roughly 13,000 clones, roughly nine tenths of them seen only once. The specimen sequenced was CD45RA- memory CD4+ T cells from PBMCs. The receptors stem from a human donor with narcolepsy. The CDR3 runs from the conserved cysteine through the conserved F or W. Each record gives: J gene, D gene, clone size, V gene, CDR3 DNA, CDR3 protein. D genes are given only for firm matches. Not every row has a clone size; where given, it reads once, few, many or a size class.

j_call: TRBJ2-5
d_call: TRBD1
clone_size: .
v_call: TRBV7-9
cdr3_nt: TGTGCCAGCAGCTCTCCGACAGGGCCAGAGACCCAGTACTTC
cdr3_aa: CASSSPTGPETQYF

j_call: TRBJ2-1
d_call: TRBD2
clone_size: .
v_call: TRBV12-5
cdr3_nt: TGTGCTAGTGGTTTGGTACTGAGCGGGAACAACAATGAGCAGTTCTTC
cdr3_aa: CASGLVLSGNNNEQFF

j_call: TRBJ1-1
d_call: .
clone_size: .
v_call: TRBV11-2
cdr3_nt: TGTGCCAGCAGCTTTTATGTCCGTGACACTGAAGCTTTCTTT
cdr3_aa: CASSFYVRDTEAFF

j_call: TRBJ2-7
d_call: TRBD2
clone_size: .
v_call: TRBV30
cdr3_nt: TGTGCCTGGAGTGGGGGAGGAACCGGAGTGACTAGCGGAGGGGGATACGAGCAGTACTTC
cdr3_aa: CAWSGGGTGVTSGGGYEQYF

j_call: TRBJ2-5
d_call: TRBD2
clone_size: .
v_call: TRBV5-1
cdr3_nt: TGCGCCAGCACCCAAGGGGGGCGGGAGGACCAAGAGACCCAGTACTTC
cdr3_aa: CASTQGGREDQETQYF

j_call: TRBJ2-3
d_call: .
clone_size: .
v_call: TRBV7-2
cdr3_nt: TGTGCCAGTACCACCGGACTGATCACAGATACGCAGTATTTT
cdr3_aa: CASTTGLITDTQYF

j_call: TRBJ1-1
d_call: .
clone_size: .
v_call: TRBV27
cdr3_nt: TGTGCCAGCAGTCCGGGGGGATTCCAAGAGGTGGGAAACACTGAAGCTTTCTTT
cdr3_aa: CASSPGGFQEVGNTEAFF

j_call: TRBJ1-4
d_call: .
clone_size: few
v_call: TRBV2
cdr3_nt: TGTGCCAGCAGCCAAAGGCGGACAACTAATGAAAAACTGTTTTTT
cdr3_aa: CASSQRRTTNEKLFF

j_call: TRBJ2-3
d_call: TRBD2
clone_size: once
v_call: TRBV9
cdr3_nt: TGTGCCAGCAGCGTAGAACCCAGCGGGAGATCCACAGATACGCAGTATTTT
cdr3_aa: CASSVEPSGRSTDTQYF

j_call: TRBJ2-7
d_call: TRBD1
clone_size: once
v_call: TRBV7-2
cdr3_nt: TGTGCCAGCAGCCCAGGGGGCTGGTTGGGCGAGCAGTACTTC
cdr3_aa: CASSPGGWLGEQYF

j_call: TRBJ2-3
d_call: .
clone_size: once
v_call: TRBV11-3
cdr3_nt: TGTGCCAGCAGCCCCACGCCCTACACAGATACGCAGTATTTT
cdr3_aa: CASSPTPYTDTQYF

j_call: TRBJ2-1
d_call: TRBD1
clone_size: .
v_call: TRBV28
cdr3_nt: TGTGCCAGCAGTTTGACAGGGCCCTACAATGAGCAGTTCTTC
cdr3_aa: CASSLTGPYNEQFF

j_call: TRBJ2-3
d_call: TRBD2
clone_size: .
v_call: TRBV28
cdr3_nt: TGTGCCACCACGGGACTAGCGGGAGAGGGGGATACGCAGTATTTT
cdr3_aa: CATTGLAGEGDTQYF

j_call: TRBJ2-7
d_call: TRBD2
clone_size: .
v_call: TRBV5-1
cdr3_nt: TGCGCCAGCAGTCCCGGCGGGAGCTCCTACGAGCAGTACTTC
cdr3_aa: CASSPGGSSYEQYF

j_call: TRBJ2-5
d_call: TRBD1
clone_size: .
v_call: TRBV6-1
cdr3_nt: TGTGCCACCCTCCGGGGGCAGGGGGCGGATGAGCAGTACTTC
cdr3_aa: CATLRGQGADEQYF

j_call: TRBJ1-1
d_call: TRBD1
clone_size: once
v_call: TRBV5-1
cdr3_nt: TGCGCCAGCAACCGGGACAGACTAGTTATGAACACTGAAGCTTTCTTT
cdr3_aa: CASNRDRLVMNTEAFF

j_call: TRBJ1-2
d_call: .
clone_size: .
v_call: TRBV18
cdr3_nt: TGTGCCAGCTCACTCGACCGGGTGCCCTATGGCTACACCTTC
cdr3_aa: CASSLDRVPYGYTF

j_call: TRBJ1-1
d_call: TRBD1
clone_size: .
v_call: TRBV6-5
cdr3_nt: TGTGCCAGCAGAAACAGGGGGAGTCGGAACACTGAAGCTTTCTTT
cdr3_aa: CASRNRGSRNTEAFF

j_call: TRBJ1-4
d_call: .
clone_size: .
v_call: TRBV30
cdr3_nt: TGTGCCTGGAATAACAGGGCAGGGGAAAAACTGTTTTTT
cdr3_aa: CAWNNRAGEKLFF

j_call: TRBJ2-5
d_call: TRBD2
clone_size: .
v_call: TRBV11-1
cdr3_nt: TGTGCCAGCAGCCTGGGACTAGCGCGGGAGACCCAGTACTTC
cdr3_aa: CASSLGLARETQYF

j_call: TRBJ1-2
d_call: TRBD1
clone_size: .
v_call: TRBV28
cdr3_nt: TGTGCCAGCAGTAGGCGCGGGACAGGGGGCAGGAACTATGGCTACACCTTC
cdr3_aa: CASSRRGTGGRNYGYTF

j_call: TRBJ2-5
d_call: .
clone_size: .
v_call: TRBV5-4
cdr3_nt: TGTGCCAGCAGCTTGCGTCGAGGAGGTACCGAGACCCAGTACTTC
cdr3_aa: CASSLRRGGTETQYF

j_call: TRBJ2-5
d_call: TRBD1
clone_size: .
v_call: TRBV6-5
cdr3_nt: TGTGCCAGCAGTTACCGCTCAGGGGGCTTCGAGACCCAGTACTTC
cdr3_aa: CASSYRSGGFETQYF

j_call: TRBJ2-5
d_call: .
clone_size: .
v_call: TRBV14
cdr3_nt: TGTGCCAGCAGCCAATCGGGACTTTTAGAGACCCAGTACTTC
cdr3_aa: CASSQSGLLETQYF

j_call: TRBJ2-1
d_call: TRBD2
clone_size: .
v_call: TRBV30
cdr3_nt: TGTGCCTGGACCCCCGGGACTAGCGGTTCGGCGCAGTTCTTC
cdr3_aa: CAWTPGTSGSAQFF

j_call: TRBJ2-5
d_call: .
clone_size: .
v_call: TRBV5-6
cdr3_nt: TGTGCCAGCAGCTTAGTCGGGAGAGGTGTGGAGACCCAGTACTTC
cdr3_aa: CASSLVGRGVETQYF

j_call: TRBJ2-7
d_call: TRBD2
clone_size: .
v_call: TRBV6-5
cdr3_nt: TGTGCCAGCAGTGAACTAGCGGGAGGCGAGCAGTACTTC
cdr3_aa: CASSELAGGEQYF

j_call: TRBJ2-1
d_call: .
clone_size: .
v_call: TRBV5-1
cdr3_nt: TGCGCCAGCAGCTTGGGGGGAGGAAATGTCAATGAGCAGTTCTTC
cdr3_aa: CASSLGGGNVNEQFF

j_call: TRBJ1-1
d_call: TRBD1
clone_size: .
v_call: TRBV5-1
cdr3_nt: TGCGCCAGCAGCTCCCGGGACAGGGCAGGGTACACTGAAGCTTTCTTT
cdr3_aa: CASSSRDRAGYTEAFF

j_call: TRBJ2-7
d_call: TRBD1
clone_size: once
v_call: TRBV6-1
cdr3_nt: TGTGCCAGCAGTGACTTCCGGGACAGGGGTCGTGAGCAGTACTTC
cdr3_aa: CASSDFRDRGREQYF

j_call: TRBJ2-7
d_call: TRBD2
clone_size: .
v_call: TRBV5-1
cdr3_nt: TGCGCCAGCAGCTTGGCCCCCGGGACTAGCGCCTACGAGCAGTACTTC
cdr3_aa: CASSLAPGTSAYEQYF

j_call: TRBJ2-7
d_call: .
clone_size: .
v_call: TRBV28
cdr3_nt: TGTGCCAGCGGCCGACAGTACGAGCAGTACTTC
cdr3_aa: CASGRQYEQYF

j_call: TRBJ1-4
d_call: .
clone_size: .
v_call: TRBV5-4
cdr3_nt: TGTGCCAGCAGCTCAGGACATAATGAAAAACTGTTTTTT
cdr3_aa: CASSSGHNEKLFF

j_call: TRBJ2-1
d_call: TRBD2
clone_size: .
v_call: TRBV19
cdr3_nt: TGTGCCAGTAGTATTTATCCTAGCGGGAGCAGTGAGCAGTTCTTC
cdr3_aa: CASSIYPSGSSEQFF

j_call: TRBJ2-3
d_call: TRBD2
clone_size: .
v_call: TRBV18
cdr3_nt: TGTGCCAGCGGGACTAGCGGGAGGACAGATACGCAGTATTTT
cdr3_aa: CASGTSGRTDTQYF

j_call: TRBJ2-3
d_call: .
clone_size: .
v_call: TRBV10-3
cdr3_nt: TGTGCCATCAGTGACGCGGGAACGACAGATACGCAGTATTTT
cdr3_aa: CAISDAGTTDTQYF

j_call: TRBJ1-5
d_call: .
clone_size: .
v_call: TRBV2
cdr3_nt: TGTGCCAGCAATACTAGGAAGGATCAGCCCCAGCATTTT
cdr3_aa: CASNTRKDQPQHF

j_call: TRBJ2-7
d_call: .
clone_size: few
v_call: TRBV21-1
cdr3_nt: TGTGCCACTTCAAAGGGGCAGGCCGACAACTACGGGGAGCAGTACTTC
cdr3_aa: CATSKGQADNYGEQYF

j_call: TRBJ1-1
d_call: TRBD1
clone_size: .
v_call: TRBV5-1
cdr3_nt: TGCGCCAGCTTCAGGACAGGGGGCACTGAAGCTTTCTTT
cdr3_aa: CASFRTGGTEAFF

j_call: TRBJ2-3
d_call: .
clone_size: .
v_call: TRBV5-1
cdr3_nt: TGCGCCAGCAGCCTGCACGAGATCGGGGAAACAGATACGCAGTATTTT
cdr3_aa: CASSLHEIGETDTQYF

j_call: TRBJ2-3
d_call: TRBD2
clone_size: once
v_call: TRBV28
cdr3_nt: TGTGCCAGCAGCTCTAGCGGGAGTAGAGATACGCAGTATTTT
cdr3_aa: CASSSSGSRDTQYF

j_call: TRBJ1-4
d_call: .
clone_size: few
v_call: TRBV2
cdr3_nt: TGTGCCAGCATTCAATCGGAGGGGACTGAAAAACTGTTTTTT
cdr3_aa: CASIQSEGTEKLFF

j_call: TRBJ2-3
d_call: .
clone_size: .
v_call: TRBV6-6
cdr3_nt: TGTGCCAGCACCCAGACTGGCAAAAGCACAGATACGCAGTATTTT
cdr3_aa: CASTQTGKSTDTQYF

j_call: TRBJ1-1
d_call: .
clone_size: .
v_call: TRBV4-2
cdr3_nt: TGTGCCAGCAGCCAAGATCAGGGTGACACTGAAGCTTTCTTT
cdr3_aa: CASSQDQGDTEAFF

j_call: TRBJ1-5
d_call: TRBD1
clone_size: .
v_call: TRBV6-1
cdr3_nt: TGTGCCAGCAGTGGGGAGGGACAGGGGAATCAGCCCCAGCATTTT
cdr3_aa: CASSGEGQGNQPQHF

j_call: TRBJ2-7
d_call: .
clone_size: .
v_call: TRBV27
cdr3_nt: TGTGCCAGCAGGGGCTCGGATAACTACGAGCAGTACTTC
cdr3_aa: CASRGSDNYEQYF

j_call: TRBJ2-7
d_call: .
clone_size: .
v_call: TRBV7-2
cdr3_nt: TGTGCCAGCAGCTTAGCGATGGGACTTCCCTCCTACGAGCAGTACTTC
cdr3_aa: CASSLAMGLPSYEQYF

j_call: TRBJ1-5
d_call: TRBD1
clone_size: .
v_call: TRBV28
cdr3_nt: TGTGCCAGCACCTCGAACAACAGGGGGCGAAATCAGCCCCAGCATTTT
cdr3_aa: CASTSNNRGRNQPQHF